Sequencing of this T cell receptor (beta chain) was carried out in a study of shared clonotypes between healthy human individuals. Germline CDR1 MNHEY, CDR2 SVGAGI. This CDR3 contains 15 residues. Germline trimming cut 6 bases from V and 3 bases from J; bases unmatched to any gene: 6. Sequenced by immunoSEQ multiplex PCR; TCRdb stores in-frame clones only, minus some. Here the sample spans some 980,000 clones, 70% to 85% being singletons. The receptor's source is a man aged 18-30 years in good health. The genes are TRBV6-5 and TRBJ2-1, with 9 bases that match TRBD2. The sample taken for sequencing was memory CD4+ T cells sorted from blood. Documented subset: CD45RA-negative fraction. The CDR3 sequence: CASRPPAGGYNEQFF. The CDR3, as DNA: TGTGCCAGCAGACCCCCAGCGGGAGGCTACAATGAGCAGTTCTTC.